This T cell receptor beta chain was sequenced during a study of CXCR3-negative and CXCR3-positive naive CD8 T cells (dated by TCRdb to between 2017 and 2020). About the study as a whole: In total, some 150 million TRB reads were obtained, which works out to roughly 1.5 +/- 0.3 million reads per library. TRBV-TRBJ cluster analysis included naive subsets from roughly 5 donors and memory cells from 3 donors. Data from about ten donors, pooled across two independent experiments, went into the diversity and physicochemical repertoire analyses. The paper as a whole reports these results and caveats: Within the same donor, TRBV-TRBJ usage looked similar between naive CXCR3-negative and CXCR3-positive cells, but memory cells had distinct patterns. Because surface CD5, which is linked to self-reactivity in mice, was comparable between the naive subsets, TCR interaction strength was also inferred from the physicochemical properties of TRB CDR3s. Both naive subsets had comparably high repertoire diversity, while memory CD8+ T cells had much lower repertoire diversity. Compared with CXCR3-negative naive cells, CXCR3-positive naive cells had TRB CDR3s with higher hydrophobicity (lower Kidera factor 4), lower energy, and higher strength and volume indices. Freshly isolated PBMCs were used for most assays because CXCR3 expression partially decreased after cryopreservation.

The germline V gene encodes CDR1 LGHNA and CDR2 YNFKEQ. Its CDR3 holds 15 amino acids, cysteine through phenylalanine. The entry carries no DNA sequence. For each CD8+ T cell subset, flow sorting was done in triplicate, and roughly 330,000 cells per subset went directly into RLT lysis buffer. To keep memory contaminants out, a stringent definition of naive CD8+ T cells was applied: CD45RO-CCR7+CD27+CD95-. Using standard density gradient centrifugation, peripheral blood mononuclear cells were isolated from buffy coats. Naive CXCR3-negative and CXCR3-positive CD8+ T cells were flow-sorted using a FACSAria III. Total RNA was extracted from sorted cells with an RNeasy Mini Kit. The sequencer was a NextSeq 550. The Human TCR Profiling Kit (MiLaboratory) was used to make UMI-labeled 5' RACE TRB cDNA libraries. The full amount of extracted RNA was used for cDNA synthesis, and the full amount of resulting cDNA was used for PCR amplification. Libraries were prepared in parallel using an identical number of PCR cycles. For the original study's pipeline: MIGEC and MiXCR extracted about 50,000 +/- 10,000 unique UMI-labeled TRB cDNA molecules per library, requiring at least two reads per UMI. On average, each library contained about 40,000 +/- 10,000 functional in-frame TRB CDR3 nucleotide clonotypes without stop codons. After each sample was downsampled to 5000 UMI-labeled TRB molecules, VDJtools was used to calculate diversity metrics such as normalized Shannon-Wiener and Chao1. Clonotype-size-weighted physicochemical properties of the central five CDR3 residues (interaction energy, strength, volume and Kidera factor 4) were computed in VDJtools. Each CDR3 protein sequence appears as one entry after TCRdb reprocessed the reads, and no DNA is included. These V and J calls rely on TCRdb rather than the paper's analysis. For this sample, the table gives around 60,000 distinct CDR3 sequences. The ten largest clones represent more than 0.45% of the sample.

About this clonotype itself: Its target antigen remains unknown.

The TCR comes from a human donor in good health. Some clones in this sample may be carry-over from other donors' samples. The sample was naive CXCR3+ CD8+ T cells from blood. Taken with the paper, the label for cell subset or site translates to: CD45RO-CCR7+CD27+CD95- naive CD8+ T cells expressing CXCR3 (TNR3+). The rearranged segments are TRBV4-2 and TRBJ1-4; the D gene TCRdb calls, TRBD1, cannot be checked with no DNA. The CDR3 sequence is CASSQPGLIQEKLFF.